Below are 27 T cell receptor beta chains sequenced from a single sample in a study of regulatory T cells in long-lasting Graves disease. Time point described: persistent/refractory GD, antithyroid drugs over 5 years with positive TRAb. Researchers made the TCR library from RNA that was extracted from PBMCs. Arm-PCR with iRepertoire HTBI primers amplified the CDR3 regions for these TCR beta libraries. TCRdb reanalysed the multiplex PCR reads using MiXCR and keeps one entry per CDR3 protein. Here the sample spans about 290,000 distinct CDR3 sequences, 22% being singletons. The sample consisted of peripheral blood mononuclear cells (PBMCs), taken when the disease was refractory, from a patient treated with antithyroid drugs. These receptors originate from a female donor with Graves disease.

The rearrangement joins TRBV10-3 to TRBJ1-5; unclear D gene. CDR3 size: 14 residues. Trimming removed 3 bases at V and 7 bases at J, with 13 bases between. Germline V gene data show CDR1 as ENHRY and CDR2 as SYGVKD. The CDR3 nucleotides are TGTGCCATCAGTGATGAGGCCCAAGCACAGCCCCAGCATTTT. Protein product: CAISDEAQAQPQHF.

V gene TRBV25-1 combines with J gene TRBJ1-5; D unresolved. Per the germline V gene, CDR1 is MGHDK and CDR2 is SYGVNS. Trimming shortened V by 0 bases and J by 0 bases, and 9 bases separated the two germline ends. The CDR3 loop spans 16 amino acids. The CDR3 loop is CASSEYRHYSNQPQHF. CDR3 coding DNA: TGTGCCAGCAGTGAATATCGACACTATAGCAATCAGCCCCAGCATTTT.

This clonotype was detected many times. The chain has TRBV18 and TRBJ2-7, with D hard to call. Germline V lookup: CDR1 KGHSH, CDR2 LQKENI. The CDR3 sequence is 13 residues long. V gave up 3 bases and J gave up 2 bases, with 8 bases separating them. CDR3 DNA sequence: TGTGCCAGCTCACCGCGCAGAGCCTACGAGCAGTACTTC. It codes for CASSPRRAYEQYF.

At least ten counts were recorded for this clonotype. The chain is built from TRBV28 and TRBJ1-4; possible D gene TRBD1, 5 bases. Trimming shortened V by 6 bases and J by 4 bases, and 15 bases separated the two germline ends. Germline V gene lookup returns CDR1 MDHEN and CDR2 SYDVKM. The CDR3 is made up of 15 amino acids. The CDR3, as DNA: TGTGCCAGCAGCAAGAACCGGGGGTATAATGAAAAACTGTTTTTT. It specifies CASSKNRGYNEKLFF.

The chain has TRBV6-1 and TRBJ2-7; D unclear. Germline CDR1 is MNHNS and CDR2 is SASEGT. The length of the CDR3 is 9 residues. V gave up 7 bases and J gave up 7 bases, with 5 bases separating them. The CDR3 is CASIREQYF. The DNA of the CDR3 is TGTGCCAGCATCCGGGAGCAGTACTTC.

This clonotype has a count of ten or more. The V and J genes are TRBV6-5 and TRBJ1-3, with D unresolved. Deletions cut 3 bases from V and 0 bases from J, with 9 bases between. Germline values: CDR1 MNHEY, CDR2 SVGAGI. This CDR3 contains 15 residues. DNA for the CDR3: TGTGCCAGCAGTTATTTTGAGCACTCTGGAAACACCATATATTTT. Translating it yields CASSYFEHSGNTIYF.

The V gene is TRBV5-4, the J gene TRBJ2-5; 7 positions match TRBD1. Germline CDR1 is SGHNT and CDR2 is YYREEE (reference sequence). Trimming took 4 bases from V and 4 from J; bases not matched to a gene: 7. The CDR3 runs to 14 residues. CDR3 DNA sequence: TGTGCCAGCAGCATGCCGGGACAGAGAGAGACCCAGTACTTC. As protein: CASSMPGQRETQYF.

This clonotype was found a few times. The chain combines TRBV4-3 with TRBJ1-1, with D hard to call. The CDR3 is 14 amino acids. V shed 0 bases and J shed 5 bases, with 10 bases lying between them. The germline V gene has CDR1 LGHNA and CDR2 YSLEER. CDR3 residues: CASSQDIEETEAFF. The CDR3 bases are TGCGCCAGCAGCCAAGATATAGAAGAAACTGAAGCTTTCTTT.

The V call is TRBV3-1, the J call TRBJ2-4; 8 nucleotides line up with TRBD2. Germline V lookup: CDR1 LGHDT, CDR2 YNNKEL (reference sequence). The CDR3 is made up of 12 amino acids. V lost 8 bases and J lost 9; bases outside the gene matches: 6. In DNA, the CDR3 is TGTGCCAGCGCCGGGACTAGTTGCATTCAGTACTTC. This encodes CASAGTSCIQYF.

This clonotype showed up many times. V and J are TRBV3-1 and TRBJ1-5; weak D call: TRBD1 (5 bases). Trimming took 5 bases from V and 3 from J, leaving 17 bases between them. The CDR3 consists of 16 residues. Per germline, CDR1 LGHDT and CDR2 YNNKEL (reference sequence). In DNA, the CDR3 is TGTGCCAGCAGCTCCGGGGTCGCAGGGAACAATCAGCCCCAGCATTTT. As protein: CASSSGVAGNNQPQHF.

This clonotype was counted between two and nine times. The V call is TRBV4-2, the J call TRBJ2-5, with D maybe TRBD2 (6 bases). V lost 0 bases, J lost 6 bases, and 14 bases lay in between. Germline assignment: CDR1 LGHNA and CDR2 YNFKEQ. The CDR3 runs 15 residues. CDR3: CASSQDWGVGKTQYF. CDR3 nucleotides: TGTGCCAGCAGCCAAGATTGGGGGGTTGGAAAGACCCAGTACTTC.

This clonotype was observed at least ten times. The chain is built from TRBV6-2 or TRBV6-3 and TRBJ2-5; no clear D gene. CDR3 length: 13 amino acids. The ends were cut back, 6 bases at V and 1 base at J, with 9 bases in the middle. Germline V gives CDR1 MNHEY, CDR2 SVGEGT. The CDR3 reads CASRPAVQETQYF. As DNA, the CDR3 is TGTGCCAGCAGACCGGCGGTCCAAGAGACCCAGTACTTC.

The V gene is TRBV5-4, the J gene TRBJ1-6, with no clear D. The CDR3 is 14 amino acids. Per the germline V gene, CDR1 is SGHNT and CDR2 is YYREEE (reference sequence). Trimming stripped 1 base from V and 4 bases from J, with 6 bases between. The CDR3: CASSLQGYNSPLHF. For the CDR3, the DNA is TGTGCCAGCAGCTTGCAAGGTTATAATTCACCCCTCCACTTT.

A word on this clonotype: One base away lies a much larger clone, so this may be a sequencing read error. The chain employs TRBV6-9 and TRBJ1-1, with D possibly TRBD1 on 5 matching bases. The CDR3 extends over 13 amino acids. Germline V gene lookup returns CDR1 MNHGY and CDR2 SVAAGI. With 3 bases removed from V and 5 bases from J, the gap between germline ends came to 10 bases. The CDR3 DNA follows: TGTGCCAGCAGTTACGAGGCAGGGACTGAAGCTTTCTTT. Protein: CASSYEAGTEAFF.

CDR3 DNA: TGTGCCAGCAGCGTAGCCCCGGGAGACACTGAAGCTTTCTTT. As protein: CASSVAPGDTEAFF. V is TRBV9 and J is TRBJ1-1; D remains unclear. The CDR3 sequence is 14 residues long. Germline lookup yields CDR1 SGDLS and CDR2 YYNGEE. Trimming cost V 0 bases and J 3 bases, with 9 bases left between them.

As to this clonotype: A much larger clone lies a single base off, so this may be a read error. In DNA, the CDR3 is TGTGCCAGCAGTTCGCCCACCCACCTCTACGAGCAGTACTTC. It translates to CASSSPTHLYEQYF. The V call is TRBV12-3 or TRBV12-4, the J call TRBJ2-7; D is undetermined. This CDR3 contains 14 residues. V was cut by 4 bases and J by 3 bases, with 13 bases left in between.

This clonotype was counted a single time. This chain connects TRBV6-1 to TRBJ2-5; the match to TRBD2 covers 8 bases. This CDR3 comprises 14 residues. The ends lost 6 bases at V and 4 bases at J; junction bases unmatched: 7. Germline V lookup: CDR1 MNHNS, CDR2 SASEGT. The CDR3 region is CASSSITSGETQYF. The CDR3 DNA reads as TGTGCCAGCAGCTCCATCACTAGCGGAGAGACCCAGTACTTC.

This clonotype has a handful of counts. The rearrangement uses TRBV5-1 and TRBJ1-1; D might be TRBD1 (5 bases). The V and J ends lost 4 bases and 6 bases respectively, with 19 bases between them. The CDR3 spans 15 residues. In germline, CDR1 is SGHRS, CDR2 YFSETQ. As DNA, the CDR3 is TGCGCCAGCAGCACGGGGCGGCAGGGTGACGCTGAAGCTTTCTTT. It yields the protein CASSTGRQGDAEAFF.

There are many counts of this clonotype. V is TRBV12-3 or TRBV12-4 and J is TRBJ2-5; D unclear. V was trimmed by 0 bases and J by 5 bases, leaving 10 bases between them. This CDR3 has 14 amino acids. CDR3 nucleotide sequence: TGTGCCAGCAGTTTAGCCGGCTTGGAGGAGACCCAGTACTTC. It encodes CASSLAGLEETQYF.

This clonotype has a count of ten or more. This rearrangement joins TRBV6-1 to TRBJ1-1; 7 nucleotides line up with TRBD1. J lost 1 base, V lost 11 bases, and 13 bases had no gene match. The germline V gene has CDR1 MNHNS and CDR2 SASEGT. The CDR3 spans 15 residues. The CDR3 loop reads CAGSQGWIGNTEAFF. In DNA form, the CDR3 reads TGTGCCGGTTCACAGGGGTGGATCGGGAACACTGAAGCTTTCTTT.

The chain employs TRBV10-3 and TRBJ1-1, with TRBD1 as a possible D gene (5 bases). The germline CDR1 and CDR2 sequences are ENHRY and SYGVKD. V dropped 6 bases and J dropped 5 bases, with 13 bases sitting between them. The CDR3 totals 13 residues. In nucleotides, the CDR3 is TGTGCCATCAGCCGAGATCAGGGTACTGAAGCTTTCTTT. Translating it yields CAISRDQGTEAFF.

This chain links TRBV30 with TRBJ1-1; no definite D call. CDR1 is GTSNPN and CDR2 is SVGIG in the germline V gene (reference sequence). V was shortened by 0 bases and J by 0 bases, with 5 bases between the two germline ends. The CDR3 sequence is 13 residues long. The CDR3 loop is CAWSVSVNTEAFF. DNA for the CDR3: TGTGCCTGGAGTGTATCGGTGAACACTGAAGCTTTCTTT.

This clonotype occurred many times. The chain joins TRBV27 to TRBJ2-7, with 9 positions matching TRBD1. Germline V CDR1 and CDR2: MNHEY, SMNVEV (reference sequence). This CDR3 is 15 amino acids long. J lost 3 bases, V lost 8 bases, and 11 bases had no gene match. DNA of the CDR3: TGTGCCAGCGCCCGTCCGGGACAGGGAGACTACGAGCAGTACTTC. As protein: CASARPGQGDYEQYF.

In its sample, this clonotype was seen many times. The chain is built from TRBV20-1 and TRBJ1-6; unclear D gene. V lost 5 bases and J 7 bases, leaving 12 bases between the germline ends. This CDR3 has 13 amino acids. The V gene's germline CDR1 is DFQATT and CDR2 SNEGSKA (reference sequence). The CDR3 sequence: CSAPTAPNSPLHF. The CDR3 DNA reads TGCAGTGCTCCCACCGCCCCGAATTCACCCCTCCACTTT.

With respect to this clonotype: Here the CDR3 omits its conserved ending phenylalanine or tryptophan, so a read error is the likely source. The genes are TRBV29-1 and TRBJ2-5; D possibly matches TRBD1 or TRBD2 (5 bases each). CDR1 and CDR2 from the germline V gene are SQVTM and ANQGSEA. V was clipped by 2 bases and J by 2 bases, with 12 bases between them. The CDR3 is made up of 14 amino acids. The CDR3 DNA reads as TGCAGCGTTGAAATGAGGGACCAACAAGAGACCCAGTACTCC. Translated: CSVEMRDQQETQYS.

This clonotype was recorded at least ten times. This sequence joins TRBV27 and TRBJ2-7, with TRBD1 identical over 7 bases. The CDR3 totals 14 residues. Germline trimming cut 3 bases from V and 2 bases from J; bases unmatched to any gene: 4. The V gene's germline CDR1 is MNHEY and CDR2 SMNVEV (reference sequence). The CDR3 reads CASSFSGQTYEQYF. The CDR3 DNA reads TGTGCCAGCAGTTTCTCGGGACAGACCTACGAGCAGTACTTC.

In this sample, this clonotype turned up many times. The chain has TRBV3-1 and TRBJ1-2; D not resolved. The CDR3 contains 14 residues. Trimming took 4 bases from V and 6 from J, leaving 15 bases between them. The V gene's germline CDR1 is LGHDT and CDR2 YNNKEL (reference sequence). For the CDR3, the DNA is TGTGCCAGCAGCCCAATACTGACGAGGAATGGCTACACCTTC. It encodes CASSPILTRNGYTF.